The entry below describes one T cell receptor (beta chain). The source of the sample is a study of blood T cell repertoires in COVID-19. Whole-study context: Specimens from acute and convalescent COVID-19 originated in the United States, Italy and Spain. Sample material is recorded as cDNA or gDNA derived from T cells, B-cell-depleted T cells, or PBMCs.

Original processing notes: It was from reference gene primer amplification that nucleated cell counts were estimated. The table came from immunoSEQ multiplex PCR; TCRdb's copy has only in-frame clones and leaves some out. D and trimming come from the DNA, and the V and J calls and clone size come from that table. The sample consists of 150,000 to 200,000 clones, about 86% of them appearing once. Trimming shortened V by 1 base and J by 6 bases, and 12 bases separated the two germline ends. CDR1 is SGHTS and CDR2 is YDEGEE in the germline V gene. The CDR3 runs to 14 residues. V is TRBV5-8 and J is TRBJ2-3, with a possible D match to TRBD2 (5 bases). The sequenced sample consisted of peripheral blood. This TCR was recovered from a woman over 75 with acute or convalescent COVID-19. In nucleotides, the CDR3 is TGTGCCAGCAGCTTGCCAGGTCGCGGGGATACGCAGTATTTT. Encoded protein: CASSLPGRGDTQYF.